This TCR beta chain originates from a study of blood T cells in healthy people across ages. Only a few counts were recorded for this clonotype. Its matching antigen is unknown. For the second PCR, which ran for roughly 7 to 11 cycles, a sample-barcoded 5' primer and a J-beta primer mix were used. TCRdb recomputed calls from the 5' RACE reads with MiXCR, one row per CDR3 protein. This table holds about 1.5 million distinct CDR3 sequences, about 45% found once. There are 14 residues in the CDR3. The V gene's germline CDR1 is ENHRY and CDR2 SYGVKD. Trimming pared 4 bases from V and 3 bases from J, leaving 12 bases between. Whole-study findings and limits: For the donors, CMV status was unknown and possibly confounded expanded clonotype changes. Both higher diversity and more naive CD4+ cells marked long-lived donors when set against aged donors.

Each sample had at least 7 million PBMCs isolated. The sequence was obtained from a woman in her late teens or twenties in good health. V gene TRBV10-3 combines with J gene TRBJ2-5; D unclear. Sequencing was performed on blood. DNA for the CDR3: TGTGCCATCAGTGCTCCTTTACAGAAAGAGACCCAGTACTTC. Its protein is CAISAPLQKETQYF.